The 28 T cell receptor beta chains reported below all come from one sample, sequenced in a study of blood T cells in healthy people across ages. For the second PCR, which ran for about 6 to 11 cycles, a sample-barcoded 5' primer and a J-beta primer mix were used. TCRdb reanalysed the 5' RACE reads using MiXCR and keeps one entry per CDR3 protein. This sample has 700,000 or so distinct CDR3 sequences; approximately 21% occur once, and the top ten carry approximately 20%. Sequences were obtained from blood. The receptors originated from a man aged 70-80 years in good health.

V and J are TRBV6-5 and TRBJ1-2, with no clear D. Trimming pared 6 bases from V and 8 bases from J, leaving 13 bases between. CDR1 MNHEY and CDR2 SVGAGI come from the germline V gene. This CDR3 has 12 residues. The CDR3 reads CASRNPLEGYTF. The DNA of the CDR3 is TGTGCCAGCAGAAACCCTCTGGAGGGCTACACCTTC.

The genes are TRBV2 and TRBJ2-3; 7 bases align to TRBD2. CDR3 length equals 17 residues. J was trimmed by 0 bases and V by 6 bases; bases with no gene match: 12. The germline CDR1 and CDR2 sequences are SNHLY and FYNNEI. The chain's CDR3 is CASRKGLRRESTDTQYF. The DNA for the CDR3 is TGTGCCAGCAGGAAAGGGCTGAGGCGGGAGAGCACAGATACGCAGTATTTT.

This chain joins TRBV28 and TRBJ2-5; D gene unclear. The end of the DNA fits TRBJ2-7 better, so the J call may be wrong. Germline lookup yields CDR1 MDHEN and CDR2 SYDVKM. The CDR3 consists of 14 residues. CDR3 protein: CASSEFSLSYEQYF. The CDR3 DNA sequence: TGTGCCAGCAGCGAATTTAGTCTATCCTACGAGCAGTACTTC.

This clonotype appeared a few times. This chain links TRBV7-2 with TRBJ2-3; a possible D gene is TRBD1 (6 bases). V was pared by 1 base and J by 7 bases, with 15 bases between. The V gene's germline CDR1 is SGHTA and CDR2 FQGNSA. The CDR3 spans 15 residues. This CDR3 is CASSLGPGQQHTQYF. The CDR3 DNA reads as TGTGCCAGCAGCTTAGGCCCGGGACAACAACATACGCAGTATTTT.

This rearrangement joins TRBV13 to TRBJ2-7, with D uncertain. CDR1 and CDR2 (germline): PRHDT, FYEKMQ (reference sequence). V gave up 5 bases and J gave up 5 bases, with 7 bases separating them. This CDR3 has 11 amino acids. The CDR3 bases are TGTGCCAGCAGCCGCTGGGACGAGCAGTACTTC. Its translation is CASSRWDEQYF. Combining the CDR3 with reference TRBV13 and TRBJ2-7 gives the whole variable domain AAGVIQSPRHLIKEKRETATLKCYPIPRHDTVYWYQQGPGQDPQFLISFYEKMQSDKGSIPDRFSAQQFSDYHSELNMSSLELGDSALYFCASSRWDEQYFGPGTRLTVT.

About this clonotype: One end of the junction fails to match germline, which may point to a read error. The chain recombines TRBV5-1 with TRBJ2-7; D remains ambiguous. The CDR3 is 16 residues long. From germline, CDR1 is SGHRS and CDR2 YFSETQ. The CDR3 nucleotides read TGCGCCAGCAGCTTGGTTAGCACGGATTTTTCCTACGAGCAGTGCTTC. Translated, it gives CASSLVSTDFSYEQCF.

This clonotype showed up just a few times. The genes are TRBV28 and TRBJ2-7; 7 bases fit TRBD1. The CDR3 contains 15 residues. The V segment lost 1 base and the J segment 0 bases; nucleotides outside the gene matches: 3. Germline V gene lookup returns CDR1 MDHEN and CDR2 SYDVKM. In nucleotides, the CDR3 is TGTGCCAGCAGTTTATCTGGGACAGTCTCCTACGAGCAGTACTTC. Its protein product is CASSLSGTVSYEQYF.

The genes are TRBV6-4 and TRBJ2-2; D not resolved. This CDR3 comprises 12 residues. Germline V gene lookup returns CDR1 MRHNA and CDR2 SNTAGT. Trimming took off 2 bases at V and 7 bases at J, with 5 bases between the two ends. The chain's CDR3 is CASSDRSGELFF. The CDR3 DNA reads TGTGCCAGCAGTGACCGGAGCGGGGAGCTGTTTTTT.

This clonotype was observed a few times. The chain links TRBV7-2 to TRBJ2-5, with 7 bases matching TRBD2. The germline V gene encodes CDR1 SGHTA and CDR2 FQGNSA. Losses at the gene ends were 0 bases for V and 4 bases for J; bases not matched to a gene: 8. The CDR3 is 16 residues long. The CDR3 here is CASSLALRELGETQYF. CDR3 in DNA: TGTGCCAGCAGCTTAGCGTTGCGGGAGTTGGGAGAGACCCAGTACTTC. The full variable domain, its missing parts supplied by reference TRBV7-2 and TRBJ2-5, is GAGVSQSPSNKVTEKGKDVELRCDPISGHTALYWYRQSLGQGLEFLIYFQGNSAPDKSGLPSDRFSAERTGGSVSTLTIQRTQQEDSAVYLCASSLALRELGETQYFGPGTRLLVL.

This clonotype was found a few times. The gene calls are TRBV5-8 and TRBJ1-2, with D maybe TRBD1 (5 bases). From germline, CDR1 is SGHTS and CDR2 YDEGEE. The CDR3 runs 13 residues. The V end was cut by 10 bases, the J end by 0 bases, with 13 bases between. The CDR3 nucleotides read TGTGCCCACTGGGGCGGATCTAACTATGGCTACACCTTC. This sequence encodes CAHWGGSNYGYTF. The variable domain in full, with the rest retrieved from reference TRBV5-8 and TRBJ1-2, is EAGVTQSPTHLIKTRGQQATLRCSPISGHTSVYWYQQALGLGLQFLLWYDEGEERNRGNFPPRFSGRQFPNYSSELNVNALELEDSALYLCAHWGGSNYGYTFGSGTRLTVV.

In regard to this clonotype: Compared with germline, one end of the junction differs, possibly owing to a read error. The V gene is TRBV2, the J gene TRBJ2-7; the match to TRBD1 covers 7 bases. Germline assignment: CDR1 SNHLY and CDR2 FYNNEI. This CDR3 is 13 amino acids long. CDR3 sequence: CACSRQGSYEQYF. Here the CDR3 DNA reads TGTGCCTGCAGCCGACAGGGCTCCTACGAGCAGTACTTC.

V usage is TRBV5-1 and J usage is TRBJ2-7, with 9 bases matching TRBD1. The V gene's germline CDR1 is SGHRS and CDR2 YFSETQ. The ends lost 5 bases at V and 4 bases at J; junction bases unmatched: 4. This CDR3 is 13 amino acids long. CDR3 sequence (DNA): TGCGCCAGCAGGGCCGGGACAGGGTACGAGCAGTACGTC. Its protein product is CASRAGTGYEQYV.

Note on this clonotype: The junction and the germline gene differ at one end; a read error may be behind it. V usage is TRBV4-2 and J usage is TRBJ1-4; no reliable D call. The CDR3 is 17 residues long. Germline CDR1 LGHNA, CDR2 YNFKEQ. The CDR3 nucleotides are TGTGCCAGCAGCCAATCGGGTAGGGAAGATACTAGTGAAAAACTGTTTTTT. Protein sequence: CASSQSGREDTSEKLFF.

A few counts support this clonotype. The chain uses TRBV9 and TRBJ2-2; no firm D call. Deletions cut 0 bases from V and 9 bases from J, with 6 bases between. Germline values: CDR1 SGDLS, CDR2 YYNGEE. The CDR3 has 12 residues. This CDR3 reads CASSVGFRELFF. DNA of the CDR3: TGTGCCAGCAGCGTAGGATTTCGGGAGCTGTTTTTT.

In this sample, this clonotype turned up a few times. In nucleotides, the CDR3 is TGTGCCAGCAGTTTAGGGCGGAGAGAGGCCTACACCTTC. It is translated as CASSLGRREAYTF. This chain uses TRBV12-3 or TRBV12-4 with TRBJ1-2; no firm D call. This CDR3 contains 13 residues. Trimming took off 1 base at V and 10 bases at J, with 13 bases between the two ends.

The V gene is TRBV5-1, the J gene TRBJ1-2; D is possibly TRBD1 (6 bases). Trimming took off 3 bases at V and 8 bases at J, with 14 bases between the two ends. Germline assignment: CDR1 SGHRS and CDR2 YFSETQ. CDR3 length equals 13 residues. The CDR3 bases are TGCGCCAGCAGCTCTGGACAGCGGTTCGGCTACACCTTC. Protein sequence: CASSSGQRFGYTF.

The genes are TRBV7-9 and TRBJ2-5; D unclear. The closer fit of TRBJ2-1 to the DNA end suggests the J call may be wrong. This CDR3 spans 12 amino acids. Germline CDR1 SEHNR, CDR2 FQNEAQ (reference sequence). CDR3 coding DNA: TGTGCCAGCAGCTTATCGGCTAATGAGCAGTTCTTC. It specifies CASSLSANEQFF.

V is TRBV7-2 and J is TRBJ2-1; 9 bases map to TRBD2. This CDR3 is built from 15 residues. Germline V gene lookup returns CDR1 SGHTA and CDR2 FQGNSA. The junction had 5 bases not matched to a gene; V was cut back by 6 bases and J by 2 bases. The CDR3 spells CASSYLAGTYNEQFF. In DNA, the CDR3 is TGTGCCAGCAGTTACCTAGCGGGGACCTACAATGAGCAGTTCTTC.

This rearrangement joins TRBV5-1 to TRBJ2-7; the D is unclear. The V gene lost 1 base and the J gene lost 4 bases, with 9 bases spanning the gap. The germline V gene has CDR1 SGHRS and CDR2 YFSETQ. The CDR3 runs to 13 residues. CDR3: CASSLPSLYEQYF. The CDR3 coding sequence is TGCGCCAGCAGCTTGCCCAGCCTTTACGAGCAGTACTTC.

This clonotype was counted a few times. CDR3 loop: CASSLDSQGGSQPQHF. The DNA of the CDR3 is TGCGCCAGCAGCTTGGACTCACAGGGGGGATCTCAGCCCCAGCATTTT. V is TRBV5-1 and J is TRBJ1-5; 8 bases line up with TRBD1. J gave up 6 bases and V 0 bases, and 8 bases lay outside the gene matches. Germline CDR1 is SGHRS and CDR2 is YFSETQ. This CDR3 spans 16 amino acids. The complete variable domain, with remaining parts taken from reference TRBV5-1 and TRBJ1-5, reads KAGVTQTPRYLIKTRGQQVTLSCSPISGHRSVSWYQQTPGQGLQFLFEYFSETQRNKGNFPGRFSGRQFSNSRSEMNVSTLELGDSALYLCASSLDSQGGSQPQHFGDGTRLSIL.

This clonotype has just a few counts. The rearrangement joins TRBV20-1 to TRBJ2-5, with 8 bases aligning to TRBD2. The J call is uncertain, as TRBJ2-7 better fits the DNA end. This CDR3 is built from 15 residues. The germline V gene encodes CDR1 DFQATT and CDR2 SNEGSKA (reference sequence). The CDR3 bases are TGCAGTGCTAGAGATCGGGGGGGCGTGCGGGACGAGCAGTACTTC. As protein: CSARDRGGVRDEQYF.

This clonotype was seen a few times. The J gene is TRBJ2-1, the V gene TRBV9; the match to TRBD2 covers 9 bases. CDR3 length: 16 amino acids. Germline loops: CDR1 SGDLS, CDR2 YYNGEE. The V segment lost 3 bases and the J segment 5 bases; nucleotides outside the gene matches: 9. The CDR3 is CASSAAGLATDNEQFF. In DNA, the CDR3 is TGTGCCAGCAGCGCCGCCGGACTAGCGACCGACAATGAGCAGTTCTTC.

This clonotype was seen a few times. As DNA, the CDR3 is TGTGCCAGCAGCCAGGCCGATAGGGGGGGCTACACCTTC. Translated, it gives CASSQADRGGYTF. V is TRBV4-2 and J is TRBJ1-2; a possible D gene is TRBD1 (6 bases). V lost 3 bases and J lost 8, with 13 bases in between. This CDR3 has 13 residues. The V gene's germline CDR1 is LGHNA and CDR2 YNFKEQ.

There are a few counts of this clonotype. The chain has TRBV7-2 and TRBJ1-2; TRBD1 is a possible D gene (5 bases). Germline loops: CDR1 SGHTA, CDR2 FQGNSA. The ends were cut back, 6 bases at V and 2 bases at J, with 13 bases in the middle. This CDR3 is 14 amino acids long. DNA for the CDR3: TGTGCCAGCAGTTTCTCCCGGGACAACTATGGCTACACCTTC. Amino acids: CASSFSRDNYGYTF.

V gene TRBV10-3 combines with J gene TRBJ2-7; 8 bases agree with TRBD1. The CDR3 consists of 15 residues. Per germline, CDR1 ENHRY and CDR2 SYGVKD. Losses at the gene ends were 4 bases for V and 1 base for J; bases not matched to a gene: 6. The CDR3 is CAISAQGQGSYEQYV. CDR3 nucleotides: TGTGCCATCAGTGCCCAAGGACAGGGATCCTACGAGCAGTACGTC.

A remark on this clonotype: The junction departs from germline at one end; a sequencing error may be responsible. The chain is built from TRBV7-2 and TRBJ2-5; possible D gene TRBD2, 5 bases. CDR1 SGHTA and CDR2 FQGNSA come from the germline V gene. CDR3 length: 18 amino acids. As DNA, the CDR3 is TGTGCCGGCAGCTTAGCTCCTCCGGGATACCCGTACCAAGAGACCCAGTACTTC. Protein: CAGSLAPPGYPYQETQYF.

This clonotype appeared a few times. The chain recombines TRBV20-1 with TRBJ2-7; D is unresolved. The germline V and J ends were trimmed by 3 bases and 0 bases, with 6 bases remaining between them. This CDR3 is built from 12 residues. CDR1 and CDR2 from the germline V gene are DFQATT and SNEGSKA (reference sequence). CDR3 in amino acids: CSARSTSYEQYF. The CDR3 DNA is TGCAGTGCTAGGAGCACCTCCTACGAGCAGTACTTC.

This chain links TRBV29-1 with TRBJ1-2; possibly TRBD1 for D (5 bases). Trimming shortened V by 5 bases and J by 0 bases, and 10 bases separated the two germline ends. Germline lookup yields CDR1 SQVTM and CDR2 ANQGSEA. The CDR3 runs 13 residues. CDR3 sequence: CSVPRATNYGYTF. The DNA for the CDR3 is TGCAGCGTTCCCAGGGCTACTAACTATGGCTACACCTTC. Full variable domain (missing parts from reference TRBV29-1 and TRBJ1-2): SAVISQKPSRDICQRGTSLTIQCQVDSQVTMMFWYRQQPGQSLTLIATANQGSEATYESGFVIDKFPISRPNLTFSTLTVSNMSPEDSSIYLCSVPRATNYGYTFGSGTRLTVV.